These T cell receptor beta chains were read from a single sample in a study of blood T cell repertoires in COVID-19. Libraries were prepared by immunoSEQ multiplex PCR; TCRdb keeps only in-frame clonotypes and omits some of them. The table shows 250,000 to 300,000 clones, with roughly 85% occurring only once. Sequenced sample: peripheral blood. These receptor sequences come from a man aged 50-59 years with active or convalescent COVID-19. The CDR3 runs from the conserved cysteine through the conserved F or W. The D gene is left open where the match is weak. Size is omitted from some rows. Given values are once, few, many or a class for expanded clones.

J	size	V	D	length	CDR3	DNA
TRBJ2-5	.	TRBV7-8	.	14	CASSLTGTRETQYF	TGTGCCAGCAGCTTAACAGGGACGAGGGAGACCCAGTACTTC
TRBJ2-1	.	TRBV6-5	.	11	CASVNVVEQFF	TGTGCCAGCGTTAACGTAGTTGAGCAGTTCTTC
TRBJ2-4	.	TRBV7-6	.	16	CASSLARGLAKNIQYF	TGTGCCAGCAGCTTAGCGCGGGGTTTAGCCAAAAACATTCAGTACTTC
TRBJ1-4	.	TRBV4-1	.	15	CASSQQGSGGEKLFF	TGCGCCAGCAGCCAACAGGGGTCTGGGGGCGAAAAACTGTTTTTT
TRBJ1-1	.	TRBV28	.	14	CASSPGGSATEAFF	TGTGCCAGCAGTCCGGGGGGGTCGGCCACTGAAGCTTTCTTT
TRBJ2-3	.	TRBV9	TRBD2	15	CASSVVAGVADTQYF	TGTGCCAGCAGCGTAGTAGCGGGAGTGGCAGATACGCAGTATTTT
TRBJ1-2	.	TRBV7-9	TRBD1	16	CASSLEGAGGFYGYTF	TGTGCCAGCAGCTTAGAAGGGGCAGGGGGTTTTTATGGCTACACCTTC
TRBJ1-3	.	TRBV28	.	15	CASSLGTPLRNTIYF	TGTGCCAGCAGTTTAGGGACTCCACTTAGAAACACCATATATTTT
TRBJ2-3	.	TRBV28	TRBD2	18	CASSSRSKTSGSTDTQYF	TGTGCCAGCAGCAGCCGCTCTAAGACTAGCGGGAGTACAGATACGCAGTATTTT
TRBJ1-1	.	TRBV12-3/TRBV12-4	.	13	CASSFRGNTEAFF	TGTGCCAGCAGTTTCAGGGGGAACACTGAAGCTTTCTTT
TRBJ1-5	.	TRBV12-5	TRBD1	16	CASGMGQGPSNQPQHF	TGTGCTAGTGGCATGGGACAGGGGCCTAGCAATCAGCCCCAGCATTTT
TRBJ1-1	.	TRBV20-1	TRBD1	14	CSASRTGVVTEAFF	TGCAGTGCTAGTCGGACAGGCGTCGTCACTGAAGCTTTCTTT
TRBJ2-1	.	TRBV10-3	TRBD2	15	CAISDLAGAYNEQFF	TGTGCCATCAGTGACCTAGCGGGAGCCTACAATGAGCAGTTCTTC
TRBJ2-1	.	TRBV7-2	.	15	CASSLRAPTLSEQFF	TGTGCCAGCAGCTTGAGGGCACCGACCCTGAGTGAGCAGTTCTTC
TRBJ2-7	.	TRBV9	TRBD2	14	CASSPRLAGDEQYF	TGTGCCAGCAGCCCTAGACTAGCGGGAGACGAGCAGTACTTC
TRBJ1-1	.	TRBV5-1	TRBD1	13	CASSSRDSTEAFF	TGCGCCAGCAGCTCCCGGGACAGTACTGAAGCTTTCTTT
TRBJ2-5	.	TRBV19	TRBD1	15	CASTDADRGQETQYF	TGTGCCAGTACCGATGCGGACAGGGGACAAGAGACCCAGTACTTC
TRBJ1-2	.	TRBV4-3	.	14	CASSQDRRNYGYTF	TGCGCCAGCAGCCAAGATCGTCGGAACTATGGCTACACCTTC
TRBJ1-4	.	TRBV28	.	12	CASGRVNEKLFF	TGTGCCAGCGGGCGGGTAAATGAAAAACTGTTTTTT
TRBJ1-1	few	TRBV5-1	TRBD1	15	CASSSKPGQGAEAFF	TGCGCCAGCAGCTCTAAACCGGGACAGGGGGCTGAAGCTTTCTTT
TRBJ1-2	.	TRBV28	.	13	CASGRGAAYGYTF	TGTGCCAGCGGTCGGGGGGCAGCCTATGGCTACACCTTC
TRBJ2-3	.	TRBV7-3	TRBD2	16	CASSLRGERGADTQYF	TGTGCCAGCAGCTTAAGGGGGGAGCGGGGAGCAGATACGCAGTATTTT
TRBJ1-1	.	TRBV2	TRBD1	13	CASSDGGGRSAFF	TGTGCCAGCAGTGATGGAGGGGGCAGATCGGCTTTCTTT
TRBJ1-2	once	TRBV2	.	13	CASSTGTRYGYTF	TGTGCCAGCAGCACAGGGACTAGATATGGCTACACCTTC
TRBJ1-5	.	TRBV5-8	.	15	CASSLNWAGHQPQHF	TGTGCCAGCAGCTTGAACTGGGCAGGGCATCAGCCCCAGCATTTT
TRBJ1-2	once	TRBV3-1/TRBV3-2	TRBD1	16	CASSQITGGWGYGYTF	TGTGCCAGCAGCCAGATCACAGGGGGCTGGGGGTATGGCTACACCTTC
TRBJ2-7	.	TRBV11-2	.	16	CASSLGQGVYAYEQYF	TGTGCCAGCAGCTTAGGGCAGGGTGTATATGCCTACGAGCAGTACTTC
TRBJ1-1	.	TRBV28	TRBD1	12	CATTRGRGKAFF	TGTGCCACCACGAGAGGCAGGGGGAAAGCTTTCTTT
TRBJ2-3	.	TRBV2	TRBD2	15	CASRSGAGDTDTQYF	TGTGCCAGCAGGTCCGGTGCGGGAGACACAGATACGCAGTATTTT
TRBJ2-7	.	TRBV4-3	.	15	CASSPVSGSSYEQYF	TGCGCCAGCAGCCCCGTGTCCGGGAGCTCCTACGAGCAGTACTTC
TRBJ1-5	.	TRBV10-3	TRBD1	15	CAIRGTGDSNQPQHF	TGTGCCATCAGGGGGACAGGGGATAGCAATCAGCCCCAGCATTTT
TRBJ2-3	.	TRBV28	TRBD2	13	CASRAGGTDTQYF	TGTGCCAGTCGAGCGGGGGGCACAGATACGCAGTATTTT
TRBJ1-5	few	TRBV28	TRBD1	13	CATQGDRSQPQHF	TGTGCCACCCAGGGGGATAGAAGCCAGCCCCAGCATTTT
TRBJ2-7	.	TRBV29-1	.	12	CSVGSGNYEQYF	TGCAGCGTTGGCTCCGGGAACTACGAGCAGTACTTC
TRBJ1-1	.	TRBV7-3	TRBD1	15	CASSLTGTGRTEAFF	TGTGCCAGCAGCTTAACGGGGACAGGGCGCACTGAAGCTTTCTTT
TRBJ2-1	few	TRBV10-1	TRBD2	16	CALRTASGRCYNEQFF	TGCGCCCTTAGAACCGCTAGCGGGAGGTGCTACAATGAGCAGTTCTTC
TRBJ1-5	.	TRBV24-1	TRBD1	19	CATSVGAPPGQRSGQPQHF	TGTGCCACCAGTGTGGGGGCCCCCCCGGGACAGCGATCGGGGCAGCCCCAGCATTTT
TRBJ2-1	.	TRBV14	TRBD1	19	CASSQRLPGWTGRYNEQFF	TGTGCCAGCAGCCAGCGACTACCCGGTTGGACAGGGAGATACAATGAGCAGTTCTTC
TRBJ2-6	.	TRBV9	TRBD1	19	CASGLDRGGHLSGANVLTF	TGTGCCAGCGGGCTGGACAGGGGCGGGCACCTCTCTGGGGCCAACGTCCTGACTTTC
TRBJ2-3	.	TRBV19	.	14	CASSSDTGTDTQYF	TGTGCCAGTAGTAGCGACACGGGCACAGATACGCAGTATTTT
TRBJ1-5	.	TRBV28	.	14	CASSFGEAEQPQHF	TGTGCCAGCAGTTTTGGGGAGGCCGAACAGCCCCAGCATTTT
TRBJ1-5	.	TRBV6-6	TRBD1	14	CASRPRQGHQPQHF	TGTGCCAGCAGACCCAGACAGGGGCATCAGCCCCAGCATTTT
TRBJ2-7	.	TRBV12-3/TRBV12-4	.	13	CASSLFGDYEQYF	TGTGCCAGCAGTTTATTCGGAGACTACGAGCAGTACTTC
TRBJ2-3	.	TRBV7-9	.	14	CASSLSGSTDTQYF	TGTGCCAGCAGCCTTAGCGGAAGCACAGATACGCAGTATTTT
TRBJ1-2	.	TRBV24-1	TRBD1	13	CATSDRGEYGYTF	TGTGCCACCAGTGACAGGGGGGAGTATGGCTACACCTTC
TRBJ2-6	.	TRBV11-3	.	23	CASSLDSFFDQGGKGSGANVLTF	TGTGCCAGCAGCTTAGACTCCTTTTTCGACCAGGGGGGTAAAGGGTCTGGGGCCAACGTCCTGACTTTC
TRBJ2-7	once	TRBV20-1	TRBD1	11	CSGQGEYEQYF	TGCAGTGGACAGGGGGAGTACGAGCAGTACTTC
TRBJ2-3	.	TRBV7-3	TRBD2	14	CARERGRFTDTQYF	TGTGCCAGAGAGCGGGGACGGTTCACAGATACGCAGTATTTT